This T cell receptor (beta chain) was captured in a study of cytomegalovirus exposure and HLA in healthy donors. Points from the study as a whole: In vitro confirmation showed a few CMV-associated chains to be CMV antigen specific.

CDR3 length: 17 residues. Per the germline V gene, CDR1 is MDHEN and CDR2 is SYDVKM. V shed 3 bases and J shed 0 bases, with 15 bases lying between them. Comments on this clone: Its antigen is unknown.

Clones were sequenced by immunoSEQ multiplex PCR, and TCRdb holds only the in-frame ones, with some missing. The sample holds some 120,000 clones, about 87% seen once. The specimen sequenced was PBMCs. This receptor was taken from a woman aged 18-35 years in good health and CMV-seronegative. The chain carries TRBV28 and TRBJ1-5; D is unclear. The CDR3 here is CASSFLGRGGSNQPQHF. CDR3 nucleotide sequence: TGTGCCAGCAGTTTTCTCGGCCGGGGTGGTAGCAATCAGCCCCAGCATTTT. Based on the CDR3 plus reference TRBV28 and TRBJ1-5, the full variable domain is DVKVTQSSRYLVKRTGEKVFLECVQDMDHENMFWYRQDPGLGLRLIYFSYDVKMKEKGDIPEGYSVSREKKERFSLILESASTNQTSMYLCASSFLGRGGSNQPQHFGDGTRLSIL.